This T cell receptor beta chain stems from a study of T cells in Graves' hyperthyroidism and ophthalmopathy (dated by TCRdb to between 2018 and 2021). At the level of the whole study: Peripheral blood was sampled at the time of initial diagnosis, prior to any treatment. To identify distinguishing TCR V-J signatures, a discovery cohort of roughly 100 patients was used, comprising some 43 with Graves' ophthalmopathy and under 60 with stable Graves' hyperthyroidism. Prospective prediction of ophthalmopathy was tested in an independent validation cohort consisting of some 20 hyperthyroidism patients and some 15 patients who later progressed to ophthalmopathy. The approximately 90 discovery patients were randomly split 7:3 into training and test sets. Thyroid tissue and blood T-cell repertoires from six Graves' hyperthyroidism patients were also compared in the study. After sampling, hyperthyroidism patients received methimazole starting at 30 mg daily, and ophthalmopathy patients received high-dose intravenous methylprednisolone. According to the paper, TCR Vbeta CDR3 sequencing was carried out on about 140 peripheral blood samples, which came from 40 to 45 ophthalmopathy, fewer than 80 hyperthyroidism and some 17 progressor patients. On the study overall, not on this receptor specifically: Sample size was not statistically predetermined, and investigators were not blinded to group allocation. In cross-validation, a model built on a 13 V-J signature told ophthalmopathy apart from stable hyperthyroidism with 85% to 90% sensitivity and about 81% specificity, and in testing the same model reached 80%/75%. In validation, progression to ophthalmopathy was predicted by the model with roughly 71% sensitivity and roughly 76% specificity, a median of about 6.4 months before onset. Blood samples also contained most of the expanded thyroid clonotypes (frequency above 0.001), which suggests that blood repertoires may reflect thyroid immune responses.

Stable Graves' hyperthyroidism was defined as no progression to ophthalmopathy during 18 months of follow-up. Hyperthyroidism patients were aged 18 to 65 years and newly diagnosed, with disease duration of less than 2 months. Patients with uncontrolled infections, other autoimmune diseases, pregnancy or lactation were excluded. Diagnoses were based on clinical symptoms, serum thyroxine and TRAb, thyroid ultrasound and orbital computed tomography. PBMCs were isolated from about 9.2 ml of fresh peripheral blood by Ficoll-Paque density gradient centrifugation. Trizol reagent was used to extract total RNA, and RNA quality was then checked on an Agilent 2100 Bioanalyzer. TCR beta CDR3 regions were amplified from RNA transcripts. The TCR CDR3 was subjected to a first round of RT-PCR using the HTBI primer set and the Qiagen OneStep RT-PCR kit. Libraries were constructed in a second round of multiplex PCR, after which size selection and purification were carried out. Sequencing of the libraries was done on an Illumina HiSeq2000 using paired-end 100 bp reads. The authors' pipeline ran thus. SOAPnuke was used to process the raw data, throwing out any read that contained adapters or uncalled bases, had a mean Phred below 15, or lacked an exact constant-primer or identifier match. COPE v1.2.5 was used to merge the high-quality paired reads, and each unique nucleotide sequence was defined as a clonotype. MiTCR v1.1 was used to align clonotypes to the IMGT TRBV, TRBD and TRBJ reference segments. The analysis was restricted to V-J combinations with a frequency above 0.0001, which together covered about 99% of the repertoires. The TCS score was defined as F50 (clonal expansion) divided by E x V (chaos), with BLOSUM62-based TCRdist calculated between CDR3 peptides within each V-J. Welch's t-statistics and random forest reduced some 510 V-J features to some 14, which were used in a naive Bayes classifier (R e1071). In TCRdb, the public reads were trimmed at Q25 with fastp and aligned with MiXCR, with productive beta chains retained. Here each entry gathers all rows of one CDR3 protein and keeps the most common genes and DNA. None of the V and J calls come from the authors' own analysis; TCRdb made them. This sample gives hundreds of thousands of distinct CDR3 sequences in total; 14% of them show up just once. Roughly 10% of the sample is held by the ten biggest clonotypes.

Trimming costs V 4 bases and J 15 bases, and their ends lie 16 bases apart. Via the germline V gene (reference sequence), CDR1 is LGHDT and CDR2 YNNKEL. From its cysteine to its phenylalanine, the CDR3 spans 12 amino acids. Only the CDR3 portion is preserved as DNA: 36 bases, with reading frame beginning at the first base. In this sample, this clonotype turned up many times. Its antigen remains unidentified. One base away there is no much larger clone; base qualities are not given. The chain was built from TRBV3-1 and TRBJ2-1, with no reliable assignment of the D segment. The sequence was obtained from a woman between 18 and 29 years old with Graves' hyperthyroidism. What was sequenced was blood. The nucleotide sequence is given as TGTGCCAGCAGCCGCACCAACAATCCTAGGTTCTTC. This translates into CASSRTNNPRFF.